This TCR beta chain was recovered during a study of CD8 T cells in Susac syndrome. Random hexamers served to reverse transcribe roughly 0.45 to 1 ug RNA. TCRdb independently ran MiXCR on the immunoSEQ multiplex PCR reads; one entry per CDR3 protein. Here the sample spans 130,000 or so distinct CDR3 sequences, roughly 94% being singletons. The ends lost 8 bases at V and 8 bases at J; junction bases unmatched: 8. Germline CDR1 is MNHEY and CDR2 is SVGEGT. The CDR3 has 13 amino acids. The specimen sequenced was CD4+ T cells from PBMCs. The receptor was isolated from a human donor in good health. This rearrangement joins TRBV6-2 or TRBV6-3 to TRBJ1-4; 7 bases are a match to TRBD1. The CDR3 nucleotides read TGTGCCAGCGAATACAGGGGAAGGGAAAAACTGTTTTTT. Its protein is CASEYRGREKLFF.